A single sample gave rise to the 25 T cell receptor beta chains below, sequenced in a study of T cell repertoires in cytomegalovirus infection. These TCRs' antigens remain unknown. Using its own MiXCR run on the reads, TCRdb lists one record per CDR3 protein. The table shows some 500,000 distinct CDR3 sequences, with over 35% occurring only once. The input for sequencing was cultured PBMCs, taken from culture after CMV antigen stimulation. The source is a human donor in good health (CMV status not recorded). Some clones in this sample may be carry-over from other donors' samples.

This clonotype was picked up a small number of times. V and J are TRBV27 and TRBJ1-1; D remains ambiguous. Trimming took off 4 bases at V and 2 bases at J, with 11 bases between the two ends. This CDR3 has 14 residues. CDR1 is MNHEY, CDR2 SMNVEV, per germline (reference sequence). The CDR3 sequence: CASSWDGRNTEAFF. DNA of the CDR3: TGTGCCAGCAGTTGGGATGGACGAAACACTGAAGCTTTCTTT.

This clonotype turned up a few times. The chain recombines TRBV12-3 or TRBV12-4 with TRBJ2-1; 9 bases map to TRBD1. V trimming: 6 bases; J trimming: 4 bases; junction bases outside the gene matches: 7. The CDR3 loop spans 15 amino acids. The CDR3 sequence: CASSPTGGAYNEQFF. The CDR3 DNA reads as TGTGCCAGCAGCCCCACAGGGGGCGCGTACAATGAGCAGTTCTTC.

The chain combines TRBV5-6 with TRBJ2-5; the match to TRBD1 covers 7 bases. Germline values: CDR1 SGHDT, CDR2 YYEEEE. V lost 4 bases, J lost 3 bases, and 3 bases stayed unmatched. The CDR3 length is 13 residues. The CDR3 coding sequence is TGTGCCAGCAGCCTACAGGGGAAAGAGACCCAGTACTTC. It encodes CASSLQGKETQYF.

This clonotype was observed a few times. The CDR3 loop reads CASRATNTQYF. CDR3 DNA sequence: TGTGCCAGCAGGGCGACGAATACGCAGTATTTT. The chain uses TRBV12-3 or TRBV12-4 and TRBJ2-3; D unclear. The CDR3 extends over 11 amino acids. V was cut by 6 bases and J by 7 bases, with 8 bases left in between.

The chain links TRBV11-2 to TRBJ2-1, with D hard to call. This CDR3 contains 12 residues. Deletions cut 6 bases from V and 5 bases from J, with 8 bases between. Germline CDR1 and CDR2: SGHAT and FQNNGV. CDR3 protein: CASRFGNNEQFF. In nucleotides, the CDR3 is TGTGCCAGCAGATTCGGAAACAATGAGCAGTTCTTC.

This clonotype was seen more than once but under ten times. One end of the junction varies from germline; a read error may be responsible. The V call is TRBV28, the J call TRBJ1-1, with TRBD1 matching 8 bases. The CDR3 runs 13 residues. The germline V gene has CDR1 MDHEN and CDR2 SYDVKM. The DNA for the CDR3 is TGTGCCAGCAGCCCCGGACAGGGTCTCCGGAGCCGCTTT. It yields the protein CASSPGQGLRSRF.

The rearrangement joins TRBV28 to TRBJ2-1, with 12 bases lining up with TRBD2. CDR1 is MDHEN and CDR2 is SYDVKM in the germline V gene. The J segment lost 8 bases and the V segment lost 6 bases, leaving 11 bases of the junction unmatched. This CDR3 region has 16 residues. The DNA of the CDR3 is TGTGCCAGCAGCCCTAGCGGGGGGGGGGGGAGTGATGAGCAGTTCTTC. Amino acid sequence: CASSPSGGGGSDEQFF.

The chain employs TRBV7-7 and TRBJ2-3; TRBD1 or TRBD2 may be the D gene (5 bases each). V shed 5 bases and J shed 8 bases, with 14 bases lying between them. The CDR3 runs 13 residues. CDR1 and CDR2 (germline): SSHAT, FNYEAQ (reference sequence). CDR3 protein: CASSPETGTTQYF. The CDR3 bases are TGTGCCAGCAGCCCTGAGACCGGGACTACGCAGTATTTT.

The CDR3 sequence: CASSFGQGRAPNTEAFF. The CDR3 nucleotides read TGTGCCAGCAGCTTCGGACAGGGGAGAGCCCCGAACACTGAAGCTTTCTTT. The chain links TRBV12-3 or TRBV12-4 to TRBJ1-1, with TRBD1 matching over 9 bases. V was clipped by 6 bases and J by 1 base; unmatched bases: 12. The CDR3 contains 17 residues.

This rearrangement joins TRBV2 to TRBJ2-5; D unresolved. The CDR3 has 16 amino acids. Looked up from germline, CDR1 is SNHLY and CDR2 is FYNNEI. Trimming took off 1 base at V and 5 bases at J, with 17 bases between the two ends. The CDR3 DNA follows: TGTGCCAGCAGTGAAGACGACTTACCGGGCAGGGAGACCCAGTACTTC. Its translation is CASSEDDLPGRETQYF.

The table lists this clonotype with a few counts. The chain combines TRBV19 with TRBJ1-6; D ambiguous. There are 16 residues in the CDR3. Germline loops: CDR1 LNHDA, CDR2 SQIVND (reference sequence). V was pared by 8 bases and J by 0 bases, with 14 bases between. The CDR3, as DNA: TGTGCCAGTCGGGGATTCCGGAACTCCTATAATTCACCCCTCCACTTT. The encoded protein is CASRGFRNSYNSPLHF.

The chain's CDR3 is CASSVDIAGLSGYTF. The CDR3 nucleotides read TGTGCCAGCAGCGTAGATATCGCAGGGCTCAGCGGCTACACCTTC. The genes are TRBV9 and TRBJ1-2; possibly TRBD1 for D (5 bases). The CDR3 loop spans 15 amino acids. The ends were cut back, 0 bases at V and 8 bases at J, with 17 bases in the middle. CDR1 is SGDLS and CDR2 is YYNGEE in the germline V gene.

This clonotype was seen more than once but under ten times. The chain recombines TRBV7-2 with TRBJ2-7; 7 bases agree with TRBD2. From germline, CDR1 is SGHTA and CDR2 FQGNSA. The CDR3 spans 12 residues. V lost 5 bases, J lost 6 bases, and 4 bases stayed unmatched. The CDR3 reads CASSRSGTEQYF. CDR3 nucleotide sequence: TGTGCCAGCAGCCGAAGCGGGACCGAGCAGTACTTC.

CDR3 amino acids: CASSSGRHTEAFF. The DNA of the CDR3 is TGTGCCAGCAGCTCCGGGAGGCACACTGAAGCTTTCTTT. The chain employs TRBV4-2 and TRBJ1-1; D not certain. Germline lookup yields CDR1 LGHNA and CDR2 YNFKEQ. Trimming left V 5 bases short and J 3 bases short, with 10 bases between. The CDR3 has 13 amino acids.

This clonotype was counted between two and nine times. CDR3 sequence reads: CASSERDRGYSPLHF. The CDR3 DNA reads as TGTGCCAGCAGTGAAAGGGACAGGGGCTATTCACCCCTCCACTTT. The chain recombines TRBV25-1 with TRBJ1-6; TRBD1 matches at 10 bases. The CDR3 length is 15 residues. The V gene's germline CDR1 is MGHDK and CDR2 SYGVNS. V was pared by 2 bases and J by 8 bases, with 3 bases of the junction left unmatched.

This clonotype was observed a few times. The chain links TRBV6-6 to TRBJ1-5; D is perhaps TRBD1 (5 bases). The V end lost 2 bases, the J end lost 0 bases, and 8 bases lay between the germline ends. The CDR3 runs to 15 residues. Germline V gene sequence: CDR1 MNHNY, CDR2 SVGAGI (reference sequence). The CDR3 coding sequence is TGTGCCAGCAGTTACACAGGTTATAGCAATCAGCCCCAGCATTTT. Protein sequence: CASSYTGYSNQPQHF.

The sample holds a few counts of this clonotype. The CDR3 protein is CASSLERGARQETQYF. For the CDR3, the DNA is TGTGCCAGCAGCTTAGAGAGGGGCGCCCGACAAGAGACCCAGTACTTC. The chain recombines TRBV7-8 with TRBJ2-5; D possibly uses TRBD1 or TRBD2 (5 bases each). Germline V gene data show CDR1 as SGHVS and CDR2 as FQNEAQ. The CDR3 has 16 amino acids. V was pared by 1 base and J by 2 bases, with 14 bases between.

The gene calls are TRBV7-2 and TRBJ1-1, with 7 bases fitting TRBD1. The V segment lost 6 bases and the J segment 1 base; nucleotides outside the gene matches: 5. CDR1 is SGHTA and CDR2 is FQGNSA in the germline V gene. CDR3 size: 14 residues. CDR3 nucleotide sequence: TGTGCCAGCAGTTCGGGACAGAGGAACACTGAAGCTTTCTTT. This encodes CASSSGQRNTEAFF.

The rearrangement uses TRBV19 and TRBJ2-3; 13 bases match TRBD2. Losses at the gene ends were 5 bases for V and 0 bases for J; bases not matched to a gene: 11. This CDR3 contains 19 residues. Germline lookup yields CDR1 LNHDA and CDR2 SQIVND (reference sequence). The CDR3: CASSPRRGLAGWSTDTQYF. The CDR3, as DNA: TGTGCCAGTAGTCCGCGGAGGGGACTAGCGGGGTGGAGCACAGATACGCAGTATTTT.

The gene calls are TRBV5-1 and TRBJ1-2; 9 bases map to TRBD1. The CDR3 is 14 residues long. Germline loops: CDR1 SGHRS, CDR2 YFSETQ. The ends lost 1 base at V and 7 bases at J; junction bases unmatched: 5. DNA for the CDR3: TGCGCCAGCAGCTTGACAGGGGGCGCGCCTGGCTACACCTTC. Protein sequence: CASSLTGGAPGYTF.

J is TRBJ2-7 and V is TRBV6-2 or TRBV6-3, with 8 bases fitting TRBD2. The CDR3 is 15 residues long. CDR1 MNHEY and CDR2 SVGEGT come from the germline V gene. J lost 3 bases, V lost 2 bases, and 6 bases had no gene match. The CDR3 here is CASSYPTSANYEQYF. CDR3 DNA sequence: TGTGCCAGCAGTTACCCGACTAGCGCCAACTACGAGCAGTACTTC.

The rearrangement joins TRBV11-2 to TRBJ2-1, with D maybe TRBD1 (6 bases). Germline V gene lookup returns CDR1 SGHAT and CDR2 FQNNGV. Trimming removed 1 base at V and 5 bases at J, with 18 bases between. The CDR3 spans 17 residues. The CDR3 spells CASSLALRWGLDNEQFF. The DNA for the CDR3 is TGTGCCAGCAGCTTAGCTCTCCGGTGGGGGCTCGACAATGAGCAGTTCTTC.

This clonotype was counted only a few times. This sequence joins TRBV19 and TRBJ1-5; the D gene is possibly TRBD1 (6 bases). CDR3 length: 15 amino acids. Trimming pared 0 bases from V and 4 bases from J, leaving 10 bases between. Germline lookup yields CDR1 LNHDA and CDR2 SQIVND (reference sequence). CDR3 in DNA: TGTGCCAGTAGTATAGAGGACAGTTTAAATCAGCCCCAGCATTTT. It specifies CASSIEDSLNQPQHF. The entire variable domain, with the rest obtained from reference TRBV19 and TRBJ1-5, is as follows: DGGITQSPKYLFRKEGQNVTLSCEQNLNHDAMYWYRQDPGQGLRLIYYSQIVNDFQKGDIAEGYSVSREKKESFPLTVTSAQKNPTAFYLCASSIEDSLNQPQHFGDGTRLSIL.

The V gene is TRBV10-3, the J gene TRBJ1-1; D unresolved. Trimming took 10 bases from V and 6 from J, leaving 12 bases between them. The CDR3 extends over 11 amino acids. The germline V gene encodes CDR1 ENHRY and CDR2 SYGVKD. Written as DNA, the CDR3 is TGTGCCACAAGATTGGACGCTGAAGCTTTCTTT. It codes for CATRLDAEAFF.

This clonotype was seen only once. This may be a read error: a much more frequent sequence differs by one nucleotide. The rearrangement links TRBV7-4 to TRBJ2-5; D may be TRBD2 (6 bases). CDR1 and CDR2 from the germline V gene are SGHVT and SQSDAQ. V was cut by 4 bases and J by 3 bases, with 6 bases left in between. The CDR3 contains 12 residues. CDR3 DNA sequence: TGTGCCAGCAGCTCGGGGGAAGAGACCCAGTACTTC. Its translation is CASSSGEETQYF.